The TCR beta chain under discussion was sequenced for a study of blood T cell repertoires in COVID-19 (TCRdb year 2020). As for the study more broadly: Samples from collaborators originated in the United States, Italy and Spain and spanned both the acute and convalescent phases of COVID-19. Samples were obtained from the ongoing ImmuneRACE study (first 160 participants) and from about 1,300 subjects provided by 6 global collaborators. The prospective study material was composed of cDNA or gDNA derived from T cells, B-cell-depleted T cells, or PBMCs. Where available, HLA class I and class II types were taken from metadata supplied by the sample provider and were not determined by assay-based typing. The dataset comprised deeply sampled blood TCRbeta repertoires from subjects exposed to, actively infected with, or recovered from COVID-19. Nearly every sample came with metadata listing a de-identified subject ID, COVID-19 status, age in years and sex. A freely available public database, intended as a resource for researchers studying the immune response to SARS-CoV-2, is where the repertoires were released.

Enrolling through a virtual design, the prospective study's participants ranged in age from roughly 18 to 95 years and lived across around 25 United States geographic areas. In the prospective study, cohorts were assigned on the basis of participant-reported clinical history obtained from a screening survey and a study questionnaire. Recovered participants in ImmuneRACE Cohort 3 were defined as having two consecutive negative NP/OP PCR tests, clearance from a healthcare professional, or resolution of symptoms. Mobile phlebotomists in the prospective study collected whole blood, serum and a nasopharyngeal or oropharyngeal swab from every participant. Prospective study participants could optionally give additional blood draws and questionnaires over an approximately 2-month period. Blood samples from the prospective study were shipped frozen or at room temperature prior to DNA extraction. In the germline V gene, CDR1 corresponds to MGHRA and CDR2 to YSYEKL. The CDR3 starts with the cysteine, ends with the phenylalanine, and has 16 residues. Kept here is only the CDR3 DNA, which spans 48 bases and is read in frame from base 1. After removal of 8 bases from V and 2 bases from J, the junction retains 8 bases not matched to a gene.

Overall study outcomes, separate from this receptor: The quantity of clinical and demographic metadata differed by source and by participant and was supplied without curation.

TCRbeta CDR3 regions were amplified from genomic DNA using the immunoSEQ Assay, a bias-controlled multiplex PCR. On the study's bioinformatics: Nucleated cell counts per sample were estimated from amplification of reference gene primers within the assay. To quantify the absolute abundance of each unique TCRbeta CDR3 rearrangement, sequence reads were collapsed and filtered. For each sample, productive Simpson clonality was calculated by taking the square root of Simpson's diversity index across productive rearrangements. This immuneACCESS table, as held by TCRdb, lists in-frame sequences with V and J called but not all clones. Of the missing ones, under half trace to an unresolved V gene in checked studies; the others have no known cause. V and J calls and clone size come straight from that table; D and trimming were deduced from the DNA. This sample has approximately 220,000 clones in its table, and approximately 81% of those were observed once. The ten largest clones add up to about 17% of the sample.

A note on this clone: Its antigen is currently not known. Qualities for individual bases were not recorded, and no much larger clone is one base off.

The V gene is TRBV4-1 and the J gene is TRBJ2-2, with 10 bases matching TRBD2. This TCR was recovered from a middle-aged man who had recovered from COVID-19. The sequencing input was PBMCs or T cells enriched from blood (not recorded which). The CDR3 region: CASGVAGGLNTGELFF. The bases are TGCGCCAGCGGGGTAGCGGGAGGATTAAACACCGGGGAGCTGTTTTTT.